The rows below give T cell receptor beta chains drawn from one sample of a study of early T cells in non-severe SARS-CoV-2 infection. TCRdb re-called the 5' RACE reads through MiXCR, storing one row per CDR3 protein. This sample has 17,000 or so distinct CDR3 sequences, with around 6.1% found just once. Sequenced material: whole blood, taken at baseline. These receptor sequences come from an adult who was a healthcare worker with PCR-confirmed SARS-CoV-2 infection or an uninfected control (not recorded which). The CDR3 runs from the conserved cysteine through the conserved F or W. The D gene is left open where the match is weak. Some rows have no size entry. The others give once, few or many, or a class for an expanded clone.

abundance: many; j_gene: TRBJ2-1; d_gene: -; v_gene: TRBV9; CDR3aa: CASSPLRGANNEQFF; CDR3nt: TGTGCCAGCAGCCCCCTTAGGGGCGCAAACAATGAGCAGTTCTTC
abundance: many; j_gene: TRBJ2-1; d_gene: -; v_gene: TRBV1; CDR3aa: CTSLDREQFF; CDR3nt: TGCACCAGCCTAGACCGTGAGCAGTTCTTC
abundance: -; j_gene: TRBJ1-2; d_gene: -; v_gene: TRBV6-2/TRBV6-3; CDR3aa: CASTADNYGYTF; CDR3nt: TGTGCCAGTACGGCGGATAACTATGGCTACACCTTC
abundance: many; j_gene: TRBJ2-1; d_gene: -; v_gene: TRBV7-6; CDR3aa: CASSSTGDEQFF; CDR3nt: TGTGCCAGCAGCTCAACAGGCGATGAGCAGTTCTTC
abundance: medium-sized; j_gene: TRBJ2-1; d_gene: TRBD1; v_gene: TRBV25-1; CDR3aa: CASKQTGRHDEQFF; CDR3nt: TGTGCCAGCAAACAGACAGGGCGGCACGATGAGCAGTTCTTC
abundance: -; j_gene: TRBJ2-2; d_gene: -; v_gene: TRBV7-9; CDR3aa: CASSQGQTNTGELFF; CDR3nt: TGTGCCAGCAGCCAGGGACAAACAAACACCGGGGAGCTGTTTTTT
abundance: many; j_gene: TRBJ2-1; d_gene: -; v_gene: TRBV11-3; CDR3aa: CASSLGWRGEEFF; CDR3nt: TGTGCCAGCAGCTTAGGTTGGCGGGGTGAAGAGTTCTTC
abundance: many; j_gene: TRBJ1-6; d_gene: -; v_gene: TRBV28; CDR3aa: CASNLGQDNSPLHF; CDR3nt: TGTGCCAGCAATTTAGGTCAGGATAATTCACCCCTCCACTTT
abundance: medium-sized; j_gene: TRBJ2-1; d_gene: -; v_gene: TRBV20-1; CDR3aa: CSASGRWTRNNEQFF; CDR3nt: TGCAGTGCTAGCGGCAGATGGACACGAAACAATGAGCAGTTCTTC
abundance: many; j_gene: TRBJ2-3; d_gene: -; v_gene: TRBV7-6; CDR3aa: CASSFSAGRGTDTQYF; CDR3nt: TGTGCCAGCAGCTTTTCGGCGGGGCGGGGCACAGATACGCAGTATTTT
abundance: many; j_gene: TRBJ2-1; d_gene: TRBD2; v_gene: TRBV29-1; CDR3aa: CSVVLLAGEYNEQFF; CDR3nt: TGCAGCGTTGTTCTCCTAGCGGGGGAATACAATGAGCAGTTCTTC
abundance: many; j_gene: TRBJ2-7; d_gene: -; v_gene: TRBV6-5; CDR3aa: CASSFDSPPYEQYF; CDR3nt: TGTGCCAGCAGTTTCGACAGCCCCCCCTACGAGCAGTACTTC
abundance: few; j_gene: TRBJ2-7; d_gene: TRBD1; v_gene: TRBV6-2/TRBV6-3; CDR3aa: CASTYPGQVDHEQYF; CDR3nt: TGTGCCAGCACCTACCCGGGACAGGTGGACCACGAGCAGTACTTC
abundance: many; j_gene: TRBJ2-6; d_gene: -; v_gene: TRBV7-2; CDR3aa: CASSFQMAGANVLTF; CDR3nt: TGTGCCAGCAGCTTCCAGATGGCTGGGGCCAACGTCCTGACTTTC
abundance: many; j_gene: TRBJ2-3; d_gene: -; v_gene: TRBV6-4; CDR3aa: CASSEAGITDTQYF; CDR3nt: TGTGCCAGCAGTGAGGCGGGGATAACCGATACGCAGTATTTT
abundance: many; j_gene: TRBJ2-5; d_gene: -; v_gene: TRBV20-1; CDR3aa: CSARDRAGLQETQYF; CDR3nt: TGCAGTGCTAGAGATCGTGCGGGACTCCAAGAGACCCAGTACTTC
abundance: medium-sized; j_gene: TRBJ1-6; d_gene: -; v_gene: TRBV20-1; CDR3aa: CSARHREGSPLHF; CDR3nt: TGCAGTGCTAGACACAGGGAGGGATCACCCCTCCACTTT
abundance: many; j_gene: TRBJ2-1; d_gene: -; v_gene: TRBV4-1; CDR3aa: CASSQVAAYNEQFF; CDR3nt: TGCGCCAGCAGCCAAGTGGCCGCCTACAATGAGCAGTTCTTC
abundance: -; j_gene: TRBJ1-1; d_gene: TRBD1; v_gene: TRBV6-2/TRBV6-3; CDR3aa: CASSYDRGAFF; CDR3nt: TGTGCCAGCAGTTACGACAGGGGAGCTTTCTTT
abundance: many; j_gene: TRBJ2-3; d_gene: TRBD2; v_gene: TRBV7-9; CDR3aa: CASSPTSGGFTDTQYF; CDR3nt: TGTGCCAGCAGCCCGACTAGCGGAGGTTTCACAGATACGCAGTATTTT
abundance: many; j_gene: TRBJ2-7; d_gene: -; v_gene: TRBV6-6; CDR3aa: CASGPGTASYEQYF; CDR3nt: TGTGCCAGCGGCCCCGGGACGGCCTCCTACGAGCAGTACTTC
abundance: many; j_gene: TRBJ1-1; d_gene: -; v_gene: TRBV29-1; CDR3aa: CSATGWANTEAFF; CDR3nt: TGCAGCGCGACGGGGTGGGCGAACACTGAAGCTTTCTTT
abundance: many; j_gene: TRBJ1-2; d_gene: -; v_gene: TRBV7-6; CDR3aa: CASSPTPDSNYGYTF; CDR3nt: TGTGCCAGCAGCCCGACACCGGACAGTAACTATGGCTACACCTTC
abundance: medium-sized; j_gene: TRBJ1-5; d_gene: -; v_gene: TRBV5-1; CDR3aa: CASRAGDNQPQHF; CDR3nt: TGCGCCAGCAGGGCAGGGGACAATCAGCCCCAGCATTTT
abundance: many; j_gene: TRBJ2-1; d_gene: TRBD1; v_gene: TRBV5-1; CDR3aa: CASRKTGGYNEQFF; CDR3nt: TGCGCCAGCAGAAAAACAGGGGGGTACAATGAGCAGTTCTTC
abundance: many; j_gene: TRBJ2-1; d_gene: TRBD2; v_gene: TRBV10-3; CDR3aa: CAISESKLRLALCEQFF; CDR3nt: TGTGCCATCAGTGAGTCGAAATTGAGACTAGCACTCTGTGAGCAGTTCTTC
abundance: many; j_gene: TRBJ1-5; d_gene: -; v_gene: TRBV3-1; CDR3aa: CASSHGTQPQHF; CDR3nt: TGTGCCAGCAGCCACGGAACCCAGCCCCAGCATTTT
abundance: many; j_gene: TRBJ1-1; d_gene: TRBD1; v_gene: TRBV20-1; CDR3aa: CSARRTGGIGGDTEAFF; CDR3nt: TGCAGTGCCCGCCGGACAGGGGGGATAGGTGGTGACACTGAAGCTTTCTTT
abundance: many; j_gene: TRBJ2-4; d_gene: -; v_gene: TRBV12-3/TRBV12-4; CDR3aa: CASSQGGLAKNIQYF; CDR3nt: TGTGCCAGCAGTCAAGGGGGTTTAGCCAAAAACATTCAGTACTTC
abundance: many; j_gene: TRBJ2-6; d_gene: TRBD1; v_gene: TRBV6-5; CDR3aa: CASSSGGARGANVLTF; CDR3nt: TGTGCCAGCAGCTCAGGGGGCGCGAGGGGGGCCAACGTCCTGACTTTC
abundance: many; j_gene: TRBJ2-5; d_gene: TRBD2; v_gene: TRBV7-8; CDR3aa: CASSDPSGGIQETQYF; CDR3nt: TGTGCCAGCAGCGATCCTAGCGGGGGGATTCAAGAGACCCAGTACTTC
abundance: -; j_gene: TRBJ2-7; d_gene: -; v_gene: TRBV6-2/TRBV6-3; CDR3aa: CASSYSRRSIRGYEQYF; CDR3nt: TGTGCCAGCAGTTACTCCCGGCGGTCGATCCGGGGCTACGAGCAGTACTTC
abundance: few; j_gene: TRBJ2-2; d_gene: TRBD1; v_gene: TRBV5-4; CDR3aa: CASSLGQADTGELFF; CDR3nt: TGTGCCAGCAGCCTGGGACAGGCAGACACCGGGGAGCTGTTTTTT
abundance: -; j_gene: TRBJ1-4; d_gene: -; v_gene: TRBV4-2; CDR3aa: CASSQVQGSNEKLFF; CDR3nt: TGTGCCAGCAGCCAAGTACAGGGCTCTAATGAAAAACTGTTTTTT
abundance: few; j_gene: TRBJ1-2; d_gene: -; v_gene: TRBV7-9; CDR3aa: CASSLLDSYGYTF; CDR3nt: TGTGCCAGCAGCCTTCTGGACAGCTATGGCTACACCTTC
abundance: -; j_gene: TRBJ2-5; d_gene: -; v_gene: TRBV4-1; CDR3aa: CASSQDAGNRETQYF; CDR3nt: TGCGCCAGCAGCCAAGATGCAGGGAACAGGGAGACCCAGTACTTC
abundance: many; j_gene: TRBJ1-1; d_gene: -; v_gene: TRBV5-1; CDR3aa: CASSLALAGVLAGTEAFF; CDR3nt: TGCGCCAGCAGCTTGGCCTTGGCGGGGGTTTTGGCAGGGACTGAAGCTTTCTTT
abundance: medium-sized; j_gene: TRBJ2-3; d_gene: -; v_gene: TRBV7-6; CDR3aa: CASSSGIGVGSTDTQYF; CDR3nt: TGTGCCAGCAGCTCAGGGATAGGGGTGGGGAGCACAGATACGCAGTATTTT
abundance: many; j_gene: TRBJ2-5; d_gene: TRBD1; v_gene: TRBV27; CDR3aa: CASSLRTGRETQYF; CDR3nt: TGTGCCAGCAGTCTACGGACAGGGAGGGAGACCCAGTACTTC
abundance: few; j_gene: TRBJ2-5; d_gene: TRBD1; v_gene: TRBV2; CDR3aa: CASRAGGETQYF; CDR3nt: TGTGCCAGCCGGGCAGGGGGAGAGACCCAGTACTTC
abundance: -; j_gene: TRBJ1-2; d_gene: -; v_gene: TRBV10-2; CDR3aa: CASSEYPRSGDGYTF; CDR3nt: TGCGCCAGCAGTGAGTACCCCCGGTCGGGGGATGGCTACACCTTC
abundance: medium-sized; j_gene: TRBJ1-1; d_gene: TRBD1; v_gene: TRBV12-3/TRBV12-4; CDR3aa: CASSSGVPGTAEAFF; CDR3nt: TGTGCCAGCAGTTCTGGGGTCCCCGGGACAGCAGAAGCTTTCTTT
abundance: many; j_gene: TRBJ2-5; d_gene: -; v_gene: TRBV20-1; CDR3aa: CSASGTRKETQYF; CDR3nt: TGCAGTGCATCCGGGACCCGCAAAGAGACCCAGTACTTC
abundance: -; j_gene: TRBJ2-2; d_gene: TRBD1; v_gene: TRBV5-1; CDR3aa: CASSYKQGAGELFF; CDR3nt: TGCGCCAGCAGCTACAAACAGGGGGCCGGGGAGCTGTTTTTT
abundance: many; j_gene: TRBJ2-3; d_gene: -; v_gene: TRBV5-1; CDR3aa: CASSLDPSSTDTQYF; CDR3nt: TGCGCCAGCAGCTTGGATCCTTCGAGCACAGATACGCAGTATTTT
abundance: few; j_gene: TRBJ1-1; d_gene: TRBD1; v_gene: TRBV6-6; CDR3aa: CASRRDSALVF; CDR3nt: TGTGCCAGCAGGCGGGACAGTGCCCTTGTATTT
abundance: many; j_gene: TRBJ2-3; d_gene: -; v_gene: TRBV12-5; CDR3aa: CASGLVVGGAGTDTQYF; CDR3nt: TGTGCTAGTGGTTTGGTAGTCGGGGGAGCCGGCACAGATACGCAGTATTTT
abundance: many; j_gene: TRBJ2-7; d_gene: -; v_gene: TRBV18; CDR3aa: CASSPGMRGRSYEQYF; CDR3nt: TGTGCCAGCTCACCGGGGATGCGGGGCCGCTCCTACGAGCAGTACTTC
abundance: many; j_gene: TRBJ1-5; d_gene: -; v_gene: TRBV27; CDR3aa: CASSYDFKGPQHF; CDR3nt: TGTGCCAGCAGCTACGATTTCAAAGGGCCCCAGCATTTT
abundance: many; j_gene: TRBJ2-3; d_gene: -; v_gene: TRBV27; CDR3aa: CASSLTRGTDTQYF; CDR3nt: TGTGCCAGCAGTTTAACTAGAGGCACAGATACGCAGTATTTT
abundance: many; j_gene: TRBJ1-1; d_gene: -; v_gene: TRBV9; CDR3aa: CASSAQVNTEAFF; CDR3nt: TGTGCCAGCAGCGCTCAGGTGAACACTGAAGCTTTCTTT
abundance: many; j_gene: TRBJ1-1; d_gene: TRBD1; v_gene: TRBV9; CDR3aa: CASSPQGTGVDEAFF; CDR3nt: TGTGCCAGCAGCCCTCAGGGGACAGGGGTTGATGAAGCTTTCTTT
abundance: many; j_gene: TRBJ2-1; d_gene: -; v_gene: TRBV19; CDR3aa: CASSIKRLASSGEQFF; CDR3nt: TGTGCCAGTAGTATTAAGAGGCTAGCGTCGTCTGGTGAGCAGTTCTTC